Listed here are 8 T cell receptor beta chains from one sample, sequenced in a study of response to subunit inactivated influenza vaccine. TCRdb redid the calling of the RT-PCR reads with MiXCR, one entry per CDR3 protein. Of roughly 190,000 distinct CDR3 sequences listed, about 12% are singletons. The same data also contributed to another study, on T cells expressing NK-cell markers. This second study notes: Beta-chain TCR cDNA was generated via 5'RACE template switching with UMIs.

This specimen consisted of CD8+ T cells sorted from PBMCs, obtained 12 days after vaccination. These receptors were collected from a man aged 45-60 years who received an inactivated influenza vaccine.

This clonotype was observed at least ten times. This chain links TRBV11-2 with TRBJ2-1; a weak D match, TRBD1 (6 bases). The germline V and J ends were trimmed by 2 bases and 5 bases, with 10 bases remaining between them. CDR1 is SGHAT and CDR2 is FQNNGV in the germline V gene. The CDR3 covers 14 residues. The CDR3: CASSLWAGDNEQFF. The DNA for the CDR3 is TGTGCCAGCAGCTTATGGGCAGGGGACAATGAGCAGTTCTTC.

This clonotype has just a few counts. V and J are TRBV28 and TRBJ1-2, with D possibly matching TRBD1 (5 bases). This CDR3 comprises 17 residues. The V end was cut by 2 bases, the J end by 4 bases, with 20 bases between. Germline V lookup: CDR1 MDHEN, CDR2 SYDVKM. The CDR3 sequence: CASSLIRDSTPAYGYTF. DNA for the CDR3: TGTGCCAGCAGTTTAATCCGGGACTCCACACCAGCCTATGGCTACACCTTC.

Only a few counts were recorded for this clonotype. The rearrangement links TRBV9 to TRBJ2-3; 12 positions match TRBD1. Germline V gene lookup returns CDR1 SGDLS and CDR2 YYNGEE. The V segment lost 2 bases and the J segment 4 bases; nucleotides outside the gene matches: 5. This CDR3 spans 16 amino acids. CDR3 DNA: TGTGCCAGCAGCGTGACCGGGACAGGGGGCGCAGATACGCAGTATTTT. Protein product: CASSVTGTGGADTQYF. Filled out from reference TRBV9 and TRBJ2-3, the complete variable domain reads DSGVTQTPKHLITATGQRVTLRCSPRSGDLSVYWYQQSLDQGLQFLIQYYNGEERAKGNILERFSAQQFPDLHSELNLSSLELGDSALYFCASSVTGTGGADTQYFGPGTRLTVL.

The chain employs TRBV4-3 and TRBJ2-7; 7 nucleotides line up with TRBD1. This CDR3 comprises 13 residues. In germline, CDR1 is LGHNA, CDR2 YSLEER. V lost 3 bases, J lost 4 bases, and 3 bases stayed unmatched. The CDR3 DNA reads TGCGCCAGCAGCCAGGGACAGCTTTACGAGCAGTACTTC. This gives the protein CASSQGQLYEQYF.

In its sample, this clonotype was seen a few times. The chain is built from TRBV6-2 or TRBV6-3 and TRBJ2-1; D gene uncertain. Deletions cut 6 bases from V and 3 bases from J, with 15 bases between. CDR1 is MNHEY, CDR2 SVGEGT, per germline. The CDR3 sequence is 15 residues long. The CDR3 coding sequence is TGTGCCAGCAGCCCCGATATCCTTGACTACAATGAGCAGTTCTTC. This sequence encodes CASSPDILDYNEQFF.

The chain joins TRBV4-3 to TRBJ2-1, with TRBD2 matching over 9 bases. In germline, CDR1 is LGHNA, CDR2 YSLEER. V was clipped by 3 bases and J by 2 bases; unmatched bases: 5. This CDR3 comprises 16 residues. CDR3 sequence: CASSQHLAGPYNEQFF. The CDR3 DNA reads as TGCGCCAGCAGCCAGCATCTAGCGGGACCCTACAATGAGCAGTTCTTC.

This clonotype has a handful of counts. The V call is TRBV19, the J call TRBJ2-7; D call uncertain. V lost 3 bases, J lost 2 bases, and 11 bases lay in between. Germline-derived CDR1 and CDR2 are LNHDA and SQIVND (reference sequence). This CDR3 comprises 14 residues. The CDR3 sequence: CASSIGGEPYEQYF. The CDR3 nucleotides read TGTGCCAGTAGTATCGGTGGAGAGCCCTACGAGCAGTACTTC.

This clonotype was seen many times. J is TRBJ1-4 and V is TRBV2; 10 positions agree with TRBD1. Per the germline V gene, CDR1 is SNHLY and CDR2 is FYNNEI. Trimming at V came to 6 bases and at J to 7 bases, leaving 5 bases not matched to a gene. The CDR3 is 14 residues long. The DNA for the CDR3 is TGTGCCAGCAGACCCGGACAGGGGGTTGAAAAACTGTTTTTT. Amino acid sequence: CASRPGQGVEKLFF.